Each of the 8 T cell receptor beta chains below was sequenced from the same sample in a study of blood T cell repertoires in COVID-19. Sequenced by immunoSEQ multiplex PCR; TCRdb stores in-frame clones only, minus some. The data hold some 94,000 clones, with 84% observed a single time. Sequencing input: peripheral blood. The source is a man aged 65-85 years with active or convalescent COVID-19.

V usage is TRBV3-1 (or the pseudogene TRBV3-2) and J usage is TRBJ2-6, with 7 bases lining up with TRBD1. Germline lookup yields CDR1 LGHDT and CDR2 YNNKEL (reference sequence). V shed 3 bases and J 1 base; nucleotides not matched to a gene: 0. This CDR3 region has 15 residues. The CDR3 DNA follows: TGTGCCAGCAGCCAGACAGGGTCTGGGGCCAACGTCCTGACTTTC. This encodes CASSQTGSGANVLTF.

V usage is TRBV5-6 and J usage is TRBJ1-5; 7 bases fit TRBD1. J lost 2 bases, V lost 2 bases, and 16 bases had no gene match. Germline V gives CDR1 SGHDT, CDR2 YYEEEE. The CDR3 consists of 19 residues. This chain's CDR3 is CASSFLARQGHSGNQPQHF. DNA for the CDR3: TGTGCCAGCAGCTTCCTGGCACGACAGGGCCATAGCGGCAATCAGCCCCAGCATTTT.

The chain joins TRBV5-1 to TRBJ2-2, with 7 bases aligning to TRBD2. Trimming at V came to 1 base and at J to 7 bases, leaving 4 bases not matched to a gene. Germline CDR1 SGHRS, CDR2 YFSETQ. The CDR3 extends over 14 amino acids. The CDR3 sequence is CASSLLGGDGELFF. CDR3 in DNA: TGCGCCAGCAGCTTGCTGGGAGGGGACGGGGAGCTGTTTTTT.

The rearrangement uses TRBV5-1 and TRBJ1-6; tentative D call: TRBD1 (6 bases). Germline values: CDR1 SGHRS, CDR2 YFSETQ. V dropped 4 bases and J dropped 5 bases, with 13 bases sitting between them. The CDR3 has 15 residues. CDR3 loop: CASSARDTNNSPLHF. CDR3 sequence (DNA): TGCGCCAGCAGCGCCCGGGACACAAATAATTCACCCCTCCACTTT.

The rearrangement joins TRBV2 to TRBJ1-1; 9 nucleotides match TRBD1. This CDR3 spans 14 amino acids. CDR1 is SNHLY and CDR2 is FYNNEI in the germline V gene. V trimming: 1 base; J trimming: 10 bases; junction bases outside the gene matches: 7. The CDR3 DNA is TGTGCCAGCAGTGAAGGGGGACAGGGACGCTCAGCTTTCTTT. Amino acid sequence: CASSEGGQGRSAFF. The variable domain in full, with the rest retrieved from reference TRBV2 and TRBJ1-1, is EPEVTQTPSHQVTQMGQEVILRCVPISNHLYFYWYRQILGQKVEFLVSFYNNEISEKSEIFDDQFSVERPDGSNFTLKIRSTKLEDSAMYFCASSEGGQGRSAFFGQGTRLTVV.

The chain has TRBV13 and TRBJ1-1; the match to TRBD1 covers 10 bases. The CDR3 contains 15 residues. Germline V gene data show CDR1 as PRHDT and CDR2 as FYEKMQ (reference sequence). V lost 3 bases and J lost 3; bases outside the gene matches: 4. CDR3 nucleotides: TGTGCCAGCAGCTTTAGGGGGACAGGGGACACTGAAGCTTTCTTT. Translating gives CASSFRGTGDTEAFF.

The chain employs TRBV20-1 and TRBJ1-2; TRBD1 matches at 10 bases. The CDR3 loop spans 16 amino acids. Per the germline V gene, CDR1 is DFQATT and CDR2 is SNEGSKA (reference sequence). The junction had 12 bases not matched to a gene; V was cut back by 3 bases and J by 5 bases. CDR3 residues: CSASVTTGQGMYGYTF. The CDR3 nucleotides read TGCAGTGCTAGTGTGACCACGGGACAGGGGATGTATGGCTACACCTTC.

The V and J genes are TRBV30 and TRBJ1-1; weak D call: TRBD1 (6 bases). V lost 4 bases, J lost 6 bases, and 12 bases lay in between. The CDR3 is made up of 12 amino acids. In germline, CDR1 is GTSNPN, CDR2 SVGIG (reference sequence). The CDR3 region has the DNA TGTGCCTGGAAGACGGGACACCCTGAAGCTTTCTTT. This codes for CAWKTGHPEAFF.